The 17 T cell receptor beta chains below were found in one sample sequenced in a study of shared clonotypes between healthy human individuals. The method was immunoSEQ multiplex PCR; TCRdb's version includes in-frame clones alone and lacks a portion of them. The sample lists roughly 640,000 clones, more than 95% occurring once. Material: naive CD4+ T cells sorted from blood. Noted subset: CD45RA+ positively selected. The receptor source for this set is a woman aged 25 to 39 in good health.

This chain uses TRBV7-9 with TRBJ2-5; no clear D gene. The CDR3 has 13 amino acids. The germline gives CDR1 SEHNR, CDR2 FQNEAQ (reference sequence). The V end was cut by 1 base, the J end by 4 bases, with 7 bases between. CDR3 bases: TGTGCCAGCAGCTTAGAAGGGTTAGAGACCCAGTACTTC. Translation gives CASSLEGLETQYF.

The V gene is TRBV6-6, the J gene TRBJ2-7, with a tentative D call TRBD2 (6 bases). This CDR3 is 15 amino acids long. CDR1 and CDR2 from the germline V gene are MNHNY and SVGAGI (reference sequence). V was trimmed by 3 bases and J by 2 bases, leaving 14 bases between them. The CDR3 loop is CASSYAARRAYEQYF. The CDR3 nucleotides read TGTGCCAGCAGTTATGCAGCAAGGAGGGCCTACGAGCAGTACTTC.

The CDR3 coding sequence is TGTGCCAGCAGCTTGGAGGAGCGGGAGGGCTACGAGCAGTACTTC. This translates into CASSLEEREGYEQYF. This chain connects TRBV5-6 to TRBJ2-7, with 10 bases aligning to TRBD2. Germline values: CDR1 SGHDT, CDR2 YYEEEE. The J segment lost 3 bases and the V segment lost 0 bases, leaving 3 bases of the junction unmatched. CDR3 length: 15 residues.

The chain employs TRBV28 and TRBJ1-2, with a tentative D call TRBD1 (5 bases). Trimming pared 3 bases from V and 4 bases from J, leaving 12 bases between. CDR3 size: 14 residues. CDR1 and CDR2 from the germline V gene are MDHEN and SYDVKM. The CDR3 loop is CASSFGTVAYGYTF. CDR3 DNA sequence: TGTGCCAGCAGTTTCGGGACGGTCGCCTATGGCTACACCTTC.

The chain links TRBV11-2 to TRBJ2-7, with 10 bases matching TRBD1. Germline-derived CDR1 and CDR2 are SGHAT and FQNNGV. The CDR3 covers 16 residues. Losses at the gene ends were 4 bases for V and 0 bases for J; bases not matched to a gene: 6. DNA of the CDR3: TGTGCCAGCAGCTCCTGGACAGGGGGTAACTCCTACGAGCAGTACTTC. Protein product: CASSSWTGGNSYEQYF.

CDR3 sequence: CASSQVQTRAYEQYF. CDR3 sequence (DNA): TGCGCCAGCAGCCAAGTTCAAACTAGAGCCTACGAGCAGTACTTC. The J gene is TRBJ2-7, the V gene TRBV4-1; D is possibly TRBD2 (5 bases). There are 15 residues in the CDR3. The germline V gene encodes CDR1 MGHRA and CDR2 YSYEKL. Trimming pared 1 base from V and 2 bases from J, leaving 12 bases between.

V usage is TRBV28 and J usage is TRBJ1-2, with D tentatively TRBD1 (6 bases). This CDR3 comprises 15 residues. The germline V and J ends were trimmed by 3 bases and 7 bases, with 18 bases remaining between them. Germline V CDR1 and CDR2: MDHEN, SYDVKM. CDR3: CASSFSSYGGSGYTF. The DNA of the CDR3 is TGTGCCAGCAGTTTTTCTTCCTATGGGGGCTCTGGCTACACCTTC.

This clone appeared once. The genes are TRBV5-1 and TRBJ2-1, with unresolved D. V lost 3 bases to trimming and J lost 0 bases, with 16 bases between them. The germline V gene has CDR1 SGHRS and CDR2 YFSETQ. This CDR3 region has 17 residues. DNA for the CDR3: TGCGCCAGCAGCTCAAAGACCCATCTAAGCTCCTACAATGAGCAGTTCTTC. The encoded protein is CASSSKTHLSSYNEQFF.

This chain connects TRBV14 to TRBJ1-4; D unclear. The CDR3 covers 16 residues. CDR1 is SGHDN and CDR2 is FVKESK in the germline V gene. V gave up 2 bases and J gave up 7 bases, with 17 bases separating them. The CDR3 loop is CASSQSEGGLTEKLFF. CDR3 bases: TGTGCCAGCAGCCAATCGGAGGGCGGCCTAACTGAAAAACTGTTTTTT.

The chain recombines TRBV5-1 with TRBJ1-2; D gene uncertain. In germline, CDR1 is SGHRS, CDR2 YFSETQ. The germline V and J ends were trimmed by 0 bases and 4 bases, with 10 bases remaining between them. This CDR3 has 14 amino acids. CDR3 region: CASSLEVGSYGYTF. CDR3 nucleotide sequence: TGCGCCAGCAGCTTGGAGGTAGGATCCTATGGCTACACCTTC.

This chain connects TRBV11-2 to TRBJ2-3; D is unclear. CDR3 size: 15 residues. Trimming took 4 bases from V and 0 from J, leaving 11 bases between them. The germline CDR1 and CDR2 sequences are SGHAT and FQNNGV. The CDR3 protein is CASSSPTESTDTQYF. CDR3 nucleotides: TGTGCCAGCAGCTCCCCGACGGAAAGCACAGATACGCAGTATTTT.

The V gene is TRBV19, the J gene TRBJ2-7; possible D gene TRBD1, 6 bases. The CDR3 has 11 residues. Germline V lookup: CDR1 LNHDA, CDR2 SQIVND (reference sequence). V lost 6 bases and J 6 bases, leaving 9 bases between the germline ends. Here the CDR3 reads CASSRGGEQYF. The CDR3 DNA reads TGTGCCAGTAGCAGGGGCGGCGAGCAGTACTTC.

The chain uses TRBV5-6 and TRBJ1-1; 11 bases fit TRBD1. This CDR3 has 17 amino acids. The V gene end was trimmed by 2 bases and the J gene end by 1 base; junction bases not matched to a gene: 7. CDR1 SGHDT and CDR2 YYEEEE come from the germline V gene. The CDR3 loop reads CASSLPGTGGSNTEAFF. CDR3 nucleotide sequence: TGTGCCAGCAGCTTACCCGGGACAGGGGGTTCGAACACTGAAGCTTTCTTT.

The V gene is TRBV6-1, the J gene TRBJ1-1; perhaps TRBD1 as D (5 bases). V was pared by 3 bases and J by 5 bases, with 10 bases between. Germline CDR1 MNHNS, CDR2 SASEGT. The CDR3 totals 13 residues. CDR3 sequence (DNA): TGTGCCAGCAGTGACCAAAAGGGGACTGAAGCTTTCTTT. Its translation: CASSDQKGTEAFF.

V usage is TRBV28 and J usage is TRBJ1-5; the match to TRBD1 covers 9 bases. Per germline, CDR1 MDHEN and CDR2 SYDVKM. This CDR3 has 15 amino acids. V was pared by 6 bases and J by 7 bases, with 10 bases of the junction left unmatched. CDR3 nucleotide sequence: TGTGCCAGCAGAATACAGGGGGCTAAGGGGCAGCCCCAGCATTTT. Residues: CASRIQGAKGQPQHF.

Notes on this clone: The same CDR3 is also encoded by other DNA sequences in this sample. The CDR3 protein is CASRGTGGDTEAFF. CDR3 nucleotides: TGTGCCAGCAGAGGAACAGGGGGGGACACTGAAGCTTTCTTT. The chain employs TRBV28 and TRBJ1-1; 8 nucleotides agree with TRBD1. CDR3 length: 14 amino acids. Looked up from germline, CDR1 is MDHEN and CDR2 is SYDVKM. V gave up 6 bases and J gave up 3 bases; unmatched junction bases: 6. Supplemented by reference TRBV28 and TRBJ1-1, the full variable domain reads DVKVTQSSRYLVKRTGEKVFLECVQDMDHENMFWYRQDPGLGLRLIYFSYDVKMKEKGDIPEGYSVSREKKERFSLILESASTNQTSMYLCASRGTGGDTEAFFGQGTRLTVV.

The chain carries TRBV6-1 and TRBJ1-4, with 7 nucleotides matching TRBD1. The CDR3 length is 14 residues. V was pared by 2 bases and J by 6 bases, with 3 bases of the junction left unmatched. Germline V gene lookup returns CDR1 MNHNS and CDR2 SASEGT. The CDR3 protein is CASSESGGDEKLFF. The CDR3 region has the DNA TGTGCCAGCAGTGAATCAGGGGGGGATGAAAAACTGTTTTTT.